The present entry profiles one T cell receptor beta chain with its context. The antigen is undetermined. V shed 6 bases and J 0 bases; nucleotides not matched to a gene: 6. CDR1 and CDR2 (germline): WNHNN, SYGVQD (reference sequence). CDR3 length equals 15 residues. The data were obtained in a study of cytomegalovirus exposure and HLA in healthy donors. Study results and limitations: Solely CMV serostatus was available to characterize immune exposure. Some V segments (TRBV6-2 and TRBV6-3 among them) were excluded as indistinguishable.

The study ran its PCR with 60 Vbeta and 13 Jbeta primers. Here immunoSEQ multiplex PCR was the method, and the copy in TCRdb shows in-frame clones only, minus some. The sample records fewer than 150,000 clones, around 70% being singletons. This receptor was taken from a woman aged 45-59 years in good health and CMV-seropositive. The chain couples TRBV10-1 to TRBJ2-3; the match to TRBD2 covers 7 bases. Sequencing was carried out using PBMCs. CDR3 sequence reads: CASRPSGTSTDTQYF. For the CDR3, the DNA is TGCGCCAGCAGGCCTAGCGGAACTAGCACAGATACGCAGTATTTT.